Listed below are T cell receptor beta chains from one sample, sequenced in a study of blood T cell repertoires in COVID-19. The protocol was immunoSEQ multiplex PCR, while the TCRdb copy is restricted to in-frame clones and leaves out a portion. Among more than 40,000 clones, 70% to 90% were seen once, and the ten largest hold around 4.7%. Source material: peripheral blood. These receptors were taken from a man aged 55 to 70 with acute or convalescent COVID-19. CDR3s include the opening cysteine and the closing phenylalanine or tryptophan. D genes are given only for firm matches. Clone sizes are given selectively: once, few, many, or a class where the clone is expanded.

d_gene	abundance	v_gene	j_gene	CDR3aa	CDR3nt
NA	NA	TRBV7-8	TRBJ1-1	CASSLALRMNTEAFF	TGTGCCAGCAGCTTGGCTCTCAGGATGAACACTGAAGCTTTCTTT
NA	NA	TRBV7-3	TRBJ2-5	CASSAAGMETQYF	TGTGCCAGCAGCGCCGCGGGGATGGAGACCCAGTACTTC
NA	NA	TRBV7-2	TRBJ2-1	CASSPARGSYNEQFF	TGTGCCAGCAGCCCCGCCAGGGGCTCCTACAATGAGCAGTTCTTC
NA	NA	TRBV19	TRBJ2-2	CASTKGPVNTGELFF	TGTGCCAGTACTAAGGGGCCGGTAAACACCGGGGAGCTGTTTTTT
TRBD1	NA	TRBV4-1	TRBJ2-2	CASSLWDRGTGELFF	TGCGCCAGCAGCCTCTGGGACAGGGGGACCGGGGAGCTGTTTTTT
TRBD2	NA	TRBV18	TRBJ2-5	CASSPTSGGAAETQYF	TGTGCCAGCTCACCAACCAGCGGGGGGGCCGCCGAGACCCAGTACTTC
NA	few	TRBV5-4	TRBJ2-7	CASSLEGGDSEQYF	TGTGCCAGCAGCTTGGAGGGCGGGGATAGCGAGCAGTACTTC
NA	NA	TRBV6-1	TRBJ1-6	CASSEAAAGNSPLHF	TGTGCCAGCAGTGAAGCAGCAGCGGGCAATTCACCCCTCCACTTT
TRBD1	NA	TRBV10-3	TRBJ1-2	CAISEGAYYGYTF	TGTGCCATCAGCGAGGGGGCTTACTATGGCTACACCTTC
NA	NA	TRBV4-1	TRBJ1-4	CASSQEGVGGEKLFF	TGCGCCAGCAGCCAAGAAGGGGTTGGTGGTGAAAAACTGTTTTTT
NA	few	TRBV5-4	TRBJ1-1	CASSSLSINGNTEAFF	TGTGCCAGCAGCTCACTTTCAATCAATGGGAACACTGAAGCTTTCTTT
NA	NA	TRBV19	TRBJ2-7	CASSQGTRTYEQYF	TGTGCCAGTAGTCAGGGGACCCGTACGTACGAGCAGTACTTC
NA	NA	TRBV28	TRBJ1-2	CASTPGLSFNYGYTF	TGTGCCAGCACCCCAGGGCTGTCGTTTAACTATGGCTACACCTTC
NA	NA	TRBV19	TRBJ1-2	CASTLTGYGYTF	TGTGCCAGTACCTTAACGGGTTATGGCTACACCTTC
TRBD2	once	TRBV19	TRBJ2-3	CASSISGGADTQYF	TGTGCCAGTAGTATAAGCGGGGGGGCAGATACGCAGTATTTT
NA	NA	TRBV10-3	TRBJ1-1	CAISLEEVNTEAFF	TGTGCCATCAGTTTGGAAGAGGTGAACACTGAAGCTTTCTTT
TRBD1	NA	TRBV5-5	TRBJ1-1	CASLLQGVSTEAFF	TGTGCCAGCCTGCTACAGGGGGTGAGCACTGAAGCTTTCTTT
TRBD1	once	TRBV28	TRBJ1-2	CASSSSSRTGQKGYTF	TGTGCCAGCAGCTCCTCTTCCCGGACAGGACAAAAGGGCTACACCTTC
NA	NA	TRBV30	TRBJ2-3	CAWWRASTDTQYF	TGTGCCTGGTGGAGGGCTAGCACAGATACGCAGTATTTT
NA	once	TRBV6-2/TRBV6-3	TRBJ1-2	CASSYLKDSYGYTF	TGTGCCAGCAGTTACCTCAAAGACTCCTATGGCTACACCTTC
NA	NA	TRBV6-5	TRBJ1-5	CASAGIDQPQHF	TGTGCCAGCGCCGGGATCGATCAGCCCCAGCATTTT
TRBD1	NA	TRBV6-5	TRBJ2-2	CASSYSTGGNTGELFF	TGTGCCAGCAGTTACTCGACAGGGGGGAACACCGGGGAGCTGTTTTTT
NA	NA	TRBV5-6	TRBJ1-5	CASSTRVGQPQHF	TGTGCCAGCAGCACCAGGGTTGGCCAGCCCCAGCATTTT
NA	NA	TRBV30	TRBJ1-4	CAWSEGANEKLFF	TGTGCCTGGAGTGAGGGGGCTAATGAAAAACTGTTTTTT
TRBD1	NA	TRBV11-3	TRBJ2-2	CASTSGTGNTGELFF	TGTGCCAGCACATCCGGGACAGGGAACACCGGGGAGCTGTTTTTT
NA	NA	TRBV5-8	TRBJ1-2	CASSLGFQWATNYGYTF	TGTGCCAGCAGCTTGGGTTTTCAATGGGCTACTAACTATGGCTACACCTTC
TRBD1	once	TRBV5-1	TRBJ1-1	CASSQTTTGTNTEAFF	TGCGCCAGCAGCCAAACAACGACAGGGACGAACACTGAAGCTTTCTTT
NA	NA	TRBV12-3/TRBV12-4	TRBJ1-2	CASSLRWRYYTF	TGTGCCAGCAGTTTACGGTGGCGGTACTACACCTTC
NA	NA	TRBV6-6	TRBJ1-2	CASTPPGGRIQGYTF	TGTGCCAGCACCCCCCCGGGGGGGCGCATTCAAGGCTACACCTTC
NA	NA	TRBV7-8	TRBJ1-6	CASSLESSLPPLHF	TGTGCCAGCAGCTTAGAATCTTCACTCCCCCCCCTCCACTTT
NA	NA	TRBV24-1	TRBJ2-5	CATSDPPGEGEGETQYF	TGTGCCACCAGTGATCCACCAGGAGAGGGGGAAGGAGAGACCCAGTACTTC
NA	NA	TRBV18	TRBJ2-2	CASSPRQGTIGELFF	TGTGCCAGCTCACCAAGGCAGGGCACGATCGGGGAGCTGTTTTTT
NA	NA	TRBV10-2	TRBJ2-3	CASLKTSWDPDTQYF	TGCGCCAGCCTTAAGACTAGTTGGGACCCAGATACGCAGTATTTT
NA	NA	TRBV7-2	TRBJ1-2	CASSYDSVGFYGYTF	TGTGCCAGCAGCTACGACAGTGTCGGCTTCTATGGCTACACCTTC
TRBD1	few	TRBV3-1/TRBV3-2	TRBJ2-5	CASSQTGTQETQYF	TGTGCCAGCAGCCAGACAGGGACCCAAGAGACCCAGTACTTC
TRBD1	NA	TRBV6-5	TRBJ1-1	CASRRTGGDPEAFF	TGTGCCAGCAGAAGGACAGGGGGCGATCCTGAAGCTTTCTTT
TRBD1	NA	TRBV4-2	TRBJ1-2	CASSQERTGSNYGYTF	TGTGCCAGCAGCCAAGAGAGGACAGGGTCCAACTATGGCTACACCTTC
TRBD2	NA	TRBV11-2	TRBJ2-1	CASSPPGTSVNEQFF	TGTGCCAGCAGCCCACCCGGGACTAGCGTCAATGAGCAGTTCTTC